This T cell receptor beta chain was captured in a study of tissue T cells after allogeneic stem cell transplantation. The V gene's germline CDR1 is SGHVS and CDR2 FNYEAQ. V dropped 2 bases and J dropped 5 bases, with 6 bases sitting between them. CDR3 length: 13 residues. The repertoire was sequenced with immunoSEQ multiplex PCR; TCRdb's copy has only in-frame clones and lacks some. The sample shows more than 9,500 clones, roughly 60% of them seen only once. This clone qualifies as medium-sized. This TCR was recovered from a woman between 18 and 55 years old with breast cancer. J is TRBJ1-4 and V is TRBV7-6; D not certain. Sequencing was performed on tissue from the jejunum, taken at autopsy. The CDR3 nucleotides are TGTGCCAGCAGCTTACTATCCAATGAAAAACTGTTTTTT. Its translation is CASSLLSNEKLFF.